This TCR beta chain was retrieved from a study of spatial heterogeneity in lung cancer. Study overall: Bulk RNA-seq from matched material yielded a T cell module score that correlated strongly with TCR transcript counts in tumor regions. Mean representation of each unique TCR and UMI combination in the raw reads exceeded 9.5 occurrences. Study-wide results and limits: Regional and ubiquitous nonsynonymous mutations were tracked by counts of regional and ubiquitous expanded TCRs, respectively. Within tumors, counts of expanded alpha and beta TCRs tracked tumor mutation counts.

Indicated time point: sample taken at primary tumor resection. Donors were roughly 70 untreated early-stage non-small cell lung cancer patients. The CDR3 consists of 17 residues. With 5 bases clipped from V and 1 base from J, the junction kept 5 bases outside the gene matches. The germline V gene encodes CDR1 SGHAT and CDR2 FQDESV (reference sequence). TCRdb processed the 5' RACE reads anew with MiXCR; each CDR3 protein has one entry. This sample has 20,000 to 25,000 distinct CDR3 sequences, with 15% found just once. A word on this clonotype: Its antigen is unknown.

This specimen consisted of lung tumor tissue, obtained at surgery. This receptor was obtained from a female donor with early-stage non-small cell lung cancer. The V gene is TRBV11-1, the J gene TRBJ2-3; 14 bases line up with TRBD2. The chain's CDR3 is CASSTGLAGGRTDTQYF. The CDR3 nucleotides are TGTGCCAGCAGCACTGGACTAGCGGGAGGACGCACAGATACGCAGTATTTT.